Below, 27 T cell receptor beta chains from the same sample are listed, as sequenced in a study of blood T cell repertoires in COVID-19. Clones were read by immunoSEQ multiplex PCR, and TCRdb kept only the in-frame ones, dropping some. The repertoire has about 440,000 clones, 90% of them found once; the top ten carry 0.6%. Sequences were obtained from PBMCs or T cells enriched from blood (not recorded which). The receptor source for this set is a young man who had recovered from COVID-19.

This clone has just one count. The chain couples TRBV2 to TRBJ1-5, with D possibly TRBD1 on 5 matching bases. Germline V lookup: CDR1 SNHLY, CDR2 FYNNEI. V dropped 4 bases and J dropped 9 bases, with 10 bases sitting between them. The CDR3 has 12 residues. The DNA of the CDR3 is TGTGCCAGCAGTGGGGGCCTGCCGCCCCAGCATTTT. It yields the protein CASSGGLPPQHF.

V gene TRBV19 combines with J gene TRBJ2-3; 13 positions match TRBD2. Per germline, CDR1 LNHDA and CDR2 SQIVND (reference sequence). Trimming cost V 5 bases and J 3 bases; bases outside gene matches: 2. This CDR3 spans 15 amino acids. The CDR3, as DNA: TGTGCCAGTAGTGCGACTAGCGGGAGGACAGATACGCAGTATTTT. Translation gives CASSATSGRTDTQYF.

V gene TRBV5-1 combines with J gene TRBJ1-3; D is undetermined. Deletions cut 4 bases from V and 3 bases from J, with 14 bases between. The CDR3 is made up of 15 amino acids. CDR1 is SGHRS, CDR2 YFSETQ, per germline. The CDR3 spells CASSTAGGSGNTIYF. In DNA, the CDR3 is TGCGCCAGCAGCACGGCCGGAGGTAGTGGAAACACCATATATTTT.

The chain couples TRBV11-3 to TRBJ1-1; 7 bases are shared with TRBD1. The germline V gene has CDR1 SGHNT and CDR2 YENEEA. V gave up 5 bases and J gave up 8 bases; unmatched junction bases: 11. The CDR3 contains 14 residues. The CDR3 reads CASSPTGETGEAFF. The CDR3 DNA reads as TGTGCCAGCAGCCCGACGGGCGAGACAGGGGAAGCTTTCTTT.

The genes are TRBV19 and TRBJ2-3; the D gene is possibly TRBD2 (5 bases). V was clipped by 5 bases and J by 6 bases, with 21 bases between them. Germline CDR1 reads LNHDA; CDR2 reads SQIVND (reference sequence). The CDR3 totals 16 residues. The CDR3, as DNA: TGTGCCAGTAGTCCCAGGACTCGAGGGTCCACGGATACGCAGTATTTT. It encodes CASSPRTRGSTDTQYF.

This chain's CDR3 is CASSLAPVGDTQYF. The CDR3 bases are TGTGCCAGCAGCTTGGCCCCAGTTGGAGATACGCAGTATTTT. The chain carries TRBV5-5 and TRBJ2-3; unclear D gene. V was clipped by 0 bases and J by 5 bases, with 10 bases between them. Germline V lookup: CDR1 SGHKS, CDR2 YYEKEE (reference sequence). The CDR3 contains 14 residues.

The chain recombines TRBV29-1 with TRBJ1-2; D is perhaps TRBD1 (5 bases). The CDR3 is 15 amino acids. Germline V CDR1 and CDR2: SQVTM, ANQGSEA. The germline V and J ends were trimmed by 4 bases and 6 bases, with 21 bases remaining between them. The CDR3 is CSVGPRLTKGDGYTF. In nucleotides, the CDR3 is TGCAGCGTTGGACCCCGTTTGACCAAAGGGGATGGCTACACCTTC.

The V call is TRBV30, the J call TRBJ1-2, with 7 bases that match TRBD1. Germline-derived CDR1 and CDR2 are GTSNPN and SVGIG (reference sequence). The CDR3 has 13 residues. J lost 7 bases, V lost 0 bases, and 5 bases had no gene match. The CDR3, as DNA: TGTGCCTGGAGTGTGGGGACAGTGGCTGGCTACACCTTC. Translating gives CAWSVGTVAGYTF.

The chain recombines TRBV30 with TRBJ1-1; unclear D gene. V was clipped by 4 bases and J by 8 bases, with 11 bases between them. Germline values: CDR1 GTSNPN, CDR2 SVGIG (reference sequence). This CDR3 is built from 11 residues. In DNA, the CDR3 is TGTGCCTGGAAGGGAGGGTACGAAGCTTTCTTT. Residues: CAWKGGYEAFF.

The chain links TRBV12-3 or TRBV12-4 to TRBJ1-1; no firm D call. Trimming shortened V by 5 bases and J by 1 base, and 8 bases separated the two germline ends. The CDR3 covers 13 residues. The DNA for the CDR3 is TGTGCCAGCAGTCCGAGAGGGAACACTGAAGCTTTCTTT. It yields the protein CASSPRGNTEAFF.

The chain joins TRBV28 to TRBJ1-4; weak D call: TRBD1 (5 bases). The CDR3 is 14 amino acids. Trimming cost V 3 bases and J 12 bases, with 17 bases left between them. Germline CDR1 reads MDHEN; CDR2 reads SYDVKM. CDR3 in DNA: TGTGCCAGCAGTTTCATCCAGGGTGGGTTGGAACTGTTTTTT. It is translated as CASSFIQGGLELFF.

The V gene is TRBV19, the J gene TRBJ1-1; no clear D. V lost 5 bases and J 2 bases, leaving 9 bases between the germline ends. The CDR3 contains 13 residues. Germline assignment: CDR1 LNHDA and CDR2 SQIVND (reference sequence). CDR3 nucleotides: TGTGCCAGTAGTGCGGAGTCTAACACTGAAGCTTTCTTT. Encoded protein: CASSAESNTEAFF.

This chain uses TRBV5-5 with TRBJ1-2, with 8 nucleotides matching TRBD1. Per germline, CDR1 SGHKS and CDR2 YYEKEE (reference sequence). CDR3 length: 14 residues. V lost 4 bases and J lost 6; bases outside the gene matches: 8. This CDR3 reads CASSATGGRDGYTF. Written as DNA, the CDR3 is TGTGCCAGCAGCGCAACAGGGGGAAGGGATGGCTACACCTTC.

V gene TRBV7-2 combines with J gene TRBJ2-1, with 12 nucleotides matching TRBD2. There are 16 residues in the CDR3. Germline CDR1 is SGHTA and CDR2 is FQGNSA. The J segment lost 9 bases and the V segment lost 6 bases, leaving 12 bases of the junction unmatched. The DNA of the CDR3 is TGTGCCAGCAGTGTCGGGGCTAGCGGGGGGGCCGGTGAGCAGTTCTTC. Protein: CASSVGASGGAGEQFF.

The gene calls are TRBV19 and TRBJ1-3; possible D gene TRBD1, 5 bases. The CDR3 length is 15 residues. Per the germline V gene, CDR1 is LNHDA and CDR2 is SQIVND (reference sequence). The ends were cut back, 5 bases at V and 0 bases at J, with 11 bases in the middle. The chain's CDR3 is CASSRGDFSGNTIYF. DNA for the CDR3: TGTGCCAGTAGTCGAGGGGACTTCTCTGGAAACACCATATATTTT.

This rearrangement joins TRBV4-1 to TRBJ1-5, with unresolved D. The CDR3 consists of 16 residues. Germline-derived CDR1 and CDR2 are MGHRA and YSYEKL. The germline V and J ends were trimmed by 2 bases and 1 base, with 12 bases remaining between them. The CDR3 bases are TGCGCCAGCAGCCAATCCCAGGATCTAAGCAATCAGCCCCAGCATTTT. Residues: CASSQSQDLSNQPQHF.

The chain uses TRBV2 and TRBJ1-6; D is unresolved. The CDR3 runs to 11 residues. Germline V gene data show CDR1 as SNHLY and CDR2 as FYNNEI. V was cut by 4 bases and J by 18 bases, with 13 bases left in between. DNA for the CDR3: TGTGCCAGCAGTGGGGAGGGTACCAACCACTTT. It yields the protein CASSGEGTNHF.

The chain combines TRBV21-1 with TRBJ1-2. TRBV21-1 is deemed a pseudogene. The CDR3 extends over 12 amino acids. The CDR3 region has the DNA TGTGCCAGCGCCGGGGAAAGAGGTGGCTACACCTTC. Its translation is CASAGERGGYTF.

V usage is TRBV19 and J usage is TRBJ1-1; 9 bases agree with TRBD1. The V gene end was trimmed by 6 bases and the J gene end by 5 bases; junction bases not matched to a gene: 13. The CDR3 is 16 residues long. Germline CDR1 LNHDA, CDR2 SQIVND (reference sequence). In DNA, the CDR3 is TGTGCCAGTAGATGGGACAGGGAAGAAGTTTTTACTGAAGCTTTCTTT. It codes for CASRWDREEVFTEAFF.

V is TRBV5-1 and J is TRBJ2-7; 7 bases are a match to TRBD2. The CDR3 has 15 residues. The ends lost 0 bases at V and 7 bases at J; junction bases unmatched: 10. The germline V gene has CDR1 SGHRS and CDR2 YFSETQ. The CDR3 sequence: CASSLGRRETGEQYF. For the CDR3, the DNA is TGCGCCAGCAGCTTGGGCCGGCGGGAGACCGGGGAGCAGTACTTC. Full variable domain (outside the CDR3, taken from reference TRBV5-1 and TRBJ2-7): KAGVTQTPRYLIKTRGQQVTLSCSPISGHRSVSWYQQTPGQGLQFLFEYFSETQRNKGNFPGRFSGRQFSNSRSEMNVSTLELGDSALYLCASSLGRRETGEQYFGPGTRLTVT.

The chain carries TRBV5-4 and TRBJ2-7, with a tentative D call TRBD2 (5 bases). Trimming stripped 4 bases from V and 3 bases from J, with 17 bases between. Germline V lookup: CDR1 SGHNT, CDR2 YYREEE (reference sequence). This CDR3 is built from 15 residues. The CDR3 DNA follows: TGTGCCAGCAGCCAAACCGGGGTTAAGGACTACGAGCAGTACTTC. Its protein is CASSQTGVKDYEQYF. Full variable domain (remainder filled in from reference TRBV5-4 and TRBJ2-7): ETGVTQSPTHLIKTRGQQVTLRCSSQSGHNTVSWYQQALGQGPQFIFQYYREEENGRGNFPPRFSGLQFPNYSSELNVNALELDDSALYLCASSQTGVKDYEQYFGPGTRLTVT.

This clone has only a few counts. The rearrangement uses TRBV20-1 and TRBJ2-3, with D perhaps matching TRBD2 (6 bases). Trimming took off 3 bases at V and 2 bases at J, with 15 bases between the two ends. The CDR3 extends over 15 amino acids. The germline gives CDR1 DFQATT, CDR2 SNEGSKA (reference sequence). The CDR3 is CSASGSGANTDTQYF. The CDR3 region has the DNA TGCAGTGCTAGTGGTAGCGGAGCCAACACAGATACGCAGTATTTT.

The CDR3 bases are TGTGCCAGCAGCCCACACTCGATCGGGTCCTATGGCTACACCTTC. Protein product: CASSPHSIGSYGYTF. The V and J genes are TRBV7-9 and TRBJ1-2; no definite D call. Trimming pared 5 bases from V and 4 bases from J, leaving 17 bases between. CDR1 is SEHNR and CDR2 is FQNEAQ in the germline V gene (reference sequence). This CDR3 has 15 amino acids.

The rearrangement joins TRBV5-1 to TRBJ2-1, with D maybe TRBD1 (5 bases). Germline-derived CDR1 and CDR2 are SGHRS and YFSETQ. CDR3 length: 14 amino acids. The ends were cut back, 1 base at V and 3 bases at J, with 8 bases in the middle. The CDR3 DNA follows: TGCGCCAGCAGCTTGCAGGGCGACTACAATGAGCAGTTCTTC. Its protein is CASSLQGDYNEQFF. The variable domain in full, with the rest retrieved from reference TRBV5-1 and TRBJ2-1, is KAGVTQTPRYLIKTRGQQVTLSCSPISGHRSVSWYQQTPGQGLQFLFEYFSETQRNKGNFPGRFSGRQFSNSRSEMNVSTLELGDSALYLCASSLQGDYNEQFFGPGTRLTVL.

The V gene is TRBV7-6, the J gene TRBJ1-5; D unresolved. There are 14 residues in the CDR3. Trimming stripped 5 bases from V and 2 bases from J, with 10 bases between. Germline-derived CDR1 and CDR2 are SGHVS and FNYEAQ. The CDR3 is CASSPAEGNQPQHF. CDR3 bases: TGTGCCAGCAGCCCGGCGGAGGGCAATCAGCCCCAGCATTTT. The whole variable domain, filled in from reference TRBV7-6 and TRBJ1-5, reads GAGVSQSPRYKVTKRGQDVALRCDPISGHVSLYWYRQALGQGPEFLTYFNYEAQQDKSGLPNDRFSAERPEGSISTLTIQRTEQRDSAMYRCASSPAEGNQPQHFGDGTRLSIL.

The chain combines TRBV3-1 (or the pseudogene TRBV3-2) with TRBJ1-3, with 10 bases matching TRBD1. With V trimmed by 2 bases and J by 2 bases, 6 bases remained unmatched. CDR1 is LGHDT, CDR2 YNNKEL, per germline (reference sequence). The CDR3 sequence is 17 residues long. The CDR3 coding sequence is TGTGCCAGCAGCCAAAGGGACAGGGGTGTTACTGGAAACACCATATATTTT. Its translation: CASSQRDRGVTGNTIYF.

Written as DNA, the CDR3 is TGTGCCAGCAGCTCAACCACAGGGGCATTCTATGGCTACACCTTC. Amino acids: CASSSTTGAFYGYTF. The V gene is TRBV5-8, the J gene TRBJ1-2, with 7 bases fitting TRBD1. CDR1 is SGHTS, CDR2 YDEGEE, per germline. V was clipped by 3 bases and J by 4 bases; unmatched bases: 9. The CDR3 is 15 amino acids.